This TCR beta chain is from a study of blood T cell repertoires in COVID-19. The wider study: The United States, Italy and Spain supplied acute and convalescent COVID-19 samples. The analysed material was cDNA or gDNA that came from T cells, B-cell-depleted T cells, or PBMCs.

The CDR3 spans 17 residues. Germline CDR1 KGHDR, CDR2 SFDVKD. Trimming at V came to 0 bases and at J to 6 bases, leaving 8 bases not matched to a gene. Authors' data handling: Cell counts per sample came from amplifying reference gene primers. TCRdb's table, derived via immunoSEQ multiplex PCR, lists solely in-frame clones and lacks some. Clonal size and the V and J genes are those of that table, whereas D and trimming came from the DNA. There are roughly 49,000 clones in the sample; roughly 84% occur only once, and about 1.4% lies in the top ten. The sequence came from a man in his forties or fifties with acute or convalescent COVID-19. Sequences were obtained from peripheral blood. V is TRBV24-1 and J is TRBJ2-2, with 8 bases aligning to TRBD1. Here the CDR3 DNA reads TGTGCCACCAGTGATTTGTCGGCACAGGGGGTTGCCGGGGAGCTGTTTTTT. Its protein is CATSDLSAQGVAGELFF.